This T cell receptor beta chain is from a study of patients and donors after allogeneic stem cell transplantation. The CDR3 runs to 17 residues. Trimming took 0 bases from V and 0 from J, leaving 15 bases between them. Germline V gene data show CDR1 as LGHDT and CDR2 as YNNKEL (reference sequence). This clonotype was recorded once. One entry per CDR3 protein, called by TCRdb with MiXCR from the RT-PCR reads. This table has 85,000 to 90,000 distinct CDR3 sequences, roughly 52% appearing once. The sample consisted of blood, either unsorted or a sorted T cell fraction (not recorded which). V gene TRBV3-1 combines with J gene TRBJ2-7; D remains unclear. The sequence came from a human donor who was either an allogeneic HSCT recipient or a stem cell or donor lymphocyte infusion donor (not recorded which). It is not recorded whose cells these are; they may come from a transplant donor. CDR3 sequence: CASSQDKSTFYSYEQYF. The CDR3 nucleotides are TGTGCCAGCAGCCAAGATAAGAGCACATTTTACTCCTACGAGCAGTACTTC.